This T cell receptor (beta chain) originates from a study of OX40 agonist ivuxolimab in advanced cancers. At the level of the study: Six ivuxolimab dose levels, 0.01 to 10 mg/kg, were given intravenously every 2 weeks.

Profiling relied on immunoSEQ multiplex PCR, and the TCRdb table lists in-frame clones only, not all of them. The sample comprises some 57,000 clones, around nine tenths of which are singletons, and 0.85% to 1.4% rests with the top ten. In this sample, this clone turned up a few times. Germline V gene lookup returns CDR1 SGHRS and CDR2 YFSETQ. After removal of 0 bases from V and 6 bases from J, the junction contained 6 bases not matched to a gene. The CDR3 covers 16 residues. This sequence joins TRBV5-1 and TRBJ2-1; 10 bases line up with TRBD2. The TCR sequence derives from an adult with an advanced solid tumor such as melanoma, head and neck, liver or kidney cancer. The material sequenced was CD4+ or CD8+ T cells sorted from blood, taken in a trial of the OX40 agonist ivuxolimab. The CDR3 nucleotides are TGCGCCAGCAGCTTGGGCAGACTAGCGGGCCCCAATGAGCAGTTCTTC. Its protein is CASSLGRLAGPNEQFF. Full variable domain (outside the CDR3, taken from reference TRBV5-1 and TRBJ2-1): KAGVTQTPRYLIKTRGQQVTLSCSPISGHRSVSWYQQTPGQGLQFLFEYFSETQRNKGNFPGRFSGRQFSNSRSEMNVSTLELGDSALYLCASSLGRLAGPNEQFFGPGTRLTVL.